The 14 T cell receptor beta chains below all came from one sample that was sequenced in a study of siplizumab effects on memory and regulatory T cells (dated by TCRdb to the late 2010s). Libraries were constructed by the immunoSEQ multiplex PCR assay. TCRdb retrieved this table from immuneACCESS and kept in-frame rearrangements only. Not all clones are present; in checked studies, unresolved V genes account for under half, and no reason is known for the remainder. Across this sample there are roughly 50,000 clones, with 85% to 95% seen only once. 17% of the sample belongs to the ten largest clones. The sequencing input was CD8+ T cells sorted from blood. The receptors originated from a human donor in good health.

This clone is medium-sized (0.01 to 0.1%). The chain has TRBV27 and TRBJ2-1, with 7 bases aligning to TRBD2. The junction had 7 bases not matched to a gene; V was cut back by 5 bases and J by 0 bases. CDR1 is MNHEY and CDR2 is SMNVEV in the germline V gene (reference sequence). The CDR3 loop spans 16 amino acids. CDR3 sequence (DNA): TGTGCCAGCAGTGCATCCGGGACTAACTCCTACAATGAGCAGTTCTTC. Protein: CASSASGTNSYNEQFF.

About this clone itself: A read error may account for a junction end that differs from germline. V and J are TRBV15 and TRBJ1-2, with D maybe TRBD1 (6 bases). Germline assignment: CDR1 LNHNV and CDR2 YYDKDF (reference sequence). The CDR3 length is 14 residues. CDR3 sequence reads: CATSTGLANYGYTF. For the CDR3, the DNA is TGTGCCACGAGCACAGGGCTAGCTAACTATGGCTACACCTTC.

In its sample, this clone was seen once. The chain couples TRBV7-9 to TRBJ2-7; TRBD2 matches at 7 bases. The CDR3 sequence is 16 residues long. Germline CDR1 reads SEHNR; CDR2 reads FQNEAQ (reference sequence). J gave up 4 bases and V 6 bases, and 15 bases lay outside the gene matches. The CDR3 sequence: CASSPPRGRALYEQYF. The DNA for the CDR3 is TGTGCCAGCAGTCCACCACGGGGGAGGGCCCTGTACGAGCAGTACTTC.

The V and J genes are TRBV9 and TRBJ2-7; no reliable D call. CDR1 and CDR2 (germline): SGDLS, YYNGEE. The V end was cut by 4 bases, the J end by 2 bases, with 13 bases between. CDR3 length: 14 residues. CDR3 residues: CASSPSLRTYEQYF. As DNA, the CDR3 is TGTGCCAGCAGCCCGAGCTTGCGAACCTACGAGCAGTACTTC.

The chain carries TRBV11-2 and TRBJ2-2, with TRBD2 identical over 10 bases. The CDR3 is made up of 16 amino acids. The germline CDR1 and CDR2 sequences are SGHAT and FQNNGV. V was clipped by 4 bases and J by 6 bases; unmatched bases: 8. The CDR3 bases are TGTGCCAGCAGCTCGCCGGGACTAGCGCACCCCGGGGAGCTGTTTTTT. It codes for CASSSPGLAHPGELFF.

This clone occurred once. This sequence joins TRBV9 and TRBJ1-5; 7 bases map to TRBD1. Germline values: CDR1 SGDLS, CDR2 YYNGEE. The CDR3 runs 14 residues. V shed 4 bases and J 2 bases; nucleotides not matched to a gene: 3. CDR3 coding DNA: TGTGCCAGCAGCACAGGGACAGGCAATCAGCCCCAGCATTTT. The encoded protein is CASSTGTGNQPQHF.

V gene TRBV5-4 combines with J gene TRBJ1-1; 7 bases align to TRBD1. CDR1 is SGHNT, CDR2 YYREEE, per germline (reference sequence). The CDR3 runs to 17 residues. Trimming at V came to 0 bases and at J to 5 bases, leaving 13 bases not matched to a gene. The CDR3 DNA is TGTGCCAGCAGCTTGGGCAGGACCGCGACAGGGAGGACTGAAGCTTTCTTT. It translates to CASSLGRTATGRTEAFF.

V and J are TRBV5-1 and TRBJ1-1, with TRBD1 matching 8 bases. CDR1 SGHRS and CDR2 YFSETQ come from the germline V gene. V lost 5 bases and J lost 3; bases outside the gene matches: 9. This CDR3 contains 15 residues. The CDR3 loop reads CASSPGTGWYTEAFF. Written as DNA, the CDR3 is TGCGCCAGCAGTCCCGGGACAGGATGGTACACTGAAGCTTTCTTT.

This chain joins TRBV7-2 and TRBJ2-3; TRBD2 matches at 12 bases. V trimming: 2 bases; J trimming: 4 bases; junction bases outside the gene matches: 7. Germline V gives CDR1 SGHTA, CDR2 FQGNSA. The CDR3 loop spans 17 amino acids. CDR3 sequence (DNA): TGTGCCAGCAGCTTATCTCTAGCGGGAGGGGTAGCAGATACGCAGTATTTT. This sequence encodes CASSLSLAGGVADTQYF.

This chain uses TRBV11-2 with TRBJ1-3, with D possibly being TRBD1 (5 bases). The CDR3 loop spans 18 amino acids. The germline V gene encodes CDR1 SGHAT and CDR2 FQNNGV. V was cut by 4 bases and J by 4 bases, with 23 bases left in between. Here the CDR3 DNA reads TGTGCCAGCAGCTCAACCATGGGGCCCGGACGGGAAGGAAACACCATATATTTT. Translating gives CASSSTMGPGREGNTIYF.

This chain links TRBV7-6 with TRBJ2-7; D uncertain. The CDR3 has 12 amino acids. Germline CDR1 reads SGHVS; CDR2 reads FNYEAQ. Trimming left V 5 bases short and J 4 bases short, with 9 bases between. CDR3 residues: CASSPDAYEQYF. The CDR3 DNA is TGTGCCAGCAGCCCGGACGCTTACGAGCAGTACTTC.

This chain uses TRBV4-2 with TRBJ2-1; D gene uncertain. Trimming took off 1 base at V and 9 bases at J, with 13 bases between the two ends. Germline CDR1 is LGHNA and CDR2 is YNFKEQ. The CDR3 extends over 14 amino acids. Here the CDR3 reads CASSQVDRVGEQFF. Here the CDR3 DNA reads TGTGCCAGCAGCCAAGTGGACCGTGTTGGTGAGCAGTTCTTC.

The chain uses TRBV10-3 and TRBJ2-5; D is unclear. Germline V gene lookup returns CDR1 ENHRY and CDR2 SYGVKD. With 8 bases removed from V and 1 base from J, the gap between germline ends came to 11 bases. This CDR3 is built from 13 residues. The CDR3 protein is CAIGPGSQETQYF. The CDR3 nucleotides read TGTGCCATCGGGCCAGGATCCCAAGAGACCCAGTACTTC.

CDR3 protein: CASSFASGSYEQYF. CDR3 sequence (DNA): TGTGCCAGCAGCTTCGCTAGTGGATCCTACGAGCAGTACTTC. The V and J genes are TRBV5-4 and TRBJ2-7; D gene ambiguous. V was shortened by 2 bases and J by 1 base, with 10 bases between the two germline ends. This CDR3 is 14 amino acids long. CDR1 is SGHNT, CDR2 YYREEE, per germline (reference sequence).